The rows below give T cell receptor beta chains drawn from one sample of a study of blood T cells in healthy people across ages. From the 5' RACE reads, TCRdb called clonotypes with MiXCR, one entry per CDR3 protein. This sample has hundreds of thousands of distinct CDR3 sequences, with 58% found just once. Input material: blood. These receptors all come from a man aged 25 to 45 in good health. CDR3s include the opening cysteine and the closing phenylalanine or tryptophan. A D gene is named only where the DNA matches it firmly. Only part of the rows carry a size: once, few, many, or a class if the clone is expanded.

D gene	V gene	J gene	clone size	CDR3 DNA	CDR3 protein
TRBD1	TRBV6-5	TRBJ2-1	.	TGTGCCAGCGCCATTCGGGACAGCTCCTACAATGAGCAGTTCTTC	CASAIRDSSYNEQFF
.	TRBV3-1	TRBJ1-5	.	TGTGCCAGCAGCCAAGGGTCGTACATTGGGGGCAATCAGCCCCAGCATTTT	CASSQGSYIGGNQPQHF
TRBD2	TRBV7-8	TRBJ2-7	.	TGTGCCAGCAGCCCAACACTCTCCGAGCGGGGGGGCTACGAGCAGTACTTC	CASSPTLSERGGYEQYF
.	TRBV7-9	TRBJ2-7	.	TGTGCCAGCAGCTTCACAACCTACGAGCAGTACTTC	CASSFTTYEQYF
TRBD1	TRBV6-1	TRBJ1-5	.	TGTGCCAGGCATCACACGGGACAGGGTGATCAGCCCCAGCATTTT	CARHHTGQGDQPQHF
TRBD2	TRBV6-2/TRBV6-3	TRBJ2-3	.	TGTGCCAGCAGAGCACCGGGACTAGCGGGGAATGGCACAGATACGCAGTATTTT	CASRAPGLAGNGTDTQYF
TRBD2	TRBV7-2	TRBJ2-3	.	TGTGCCAGCAGCTTAGGCGGGAGGCCAGATACGCAGTATTTT	CASSLGGRPDTQYF
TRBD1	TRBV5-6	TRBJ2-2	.	TGTGCCAGCAGCTTGGGGGACAGGGGATACACCGGGGAGCTGTTTTTT	CASSLGDRGYTGELFF
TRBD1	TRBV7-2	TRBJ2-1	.	TGTGCCAGCAGCTTCCAACAGGGGGCCTACAATGAGCAGTTCTTC	CASSFQQGAYNEQFF
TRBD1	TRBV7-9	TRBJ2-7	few	TGTGCCAGCAGCCCCCGGGACAGTCGCTGGAGCGAGCAGTACTTC	CASSPRDSRWSEQYF
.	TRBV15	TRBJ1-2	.	TGTGCCACCAGCGTAGAACGGGACGATGGCTACACCTTC	CATSVERDDGYTF
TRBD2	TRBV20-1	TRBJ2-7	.	TGCAGTGCAGACCGGACTAGCACCTACGAGCAGTACTTC	CSADRTSTYEQYF
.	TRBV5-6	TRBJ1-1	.	TGTGCCAGCAGCTTGGCAGACGGGAGGGCTTTCTTT	CASSLADGRAFF
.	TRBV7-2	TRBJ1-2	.	TGTGCCAGCAGCCCACTTCGGGATGGCTACACCTTC	CASSPLRDGYTF
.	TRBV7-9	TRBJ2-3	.	TGTGCCAGCACCCAGGGGGGGAGTTGGGCAGATACGCAGTATTTT	CASTQGGSWADTQYF
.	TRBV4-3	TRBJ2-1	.	TGCGCCAGCAGCCAAATGGAACGGCAACCCTACAATGAGCAGTTCTTC	CASSQMERQPYNEQFF
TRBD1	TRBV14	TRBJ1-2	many	TGTGCCAGCAGCCGCCAATCCGGGACAGCGAACTATGGCTACACCTTC	CASSRQSGTANYGYTF
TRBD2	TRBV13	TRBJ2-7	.	TGTGCCAGCAGCTTTGTGACTAGCGGGGAGATCGCGTACGAGCAGTACTTC	CASSFVTSGEIAYEQYF
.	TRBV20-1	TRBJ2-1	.	TGCAGTGCTAGAGTAGCGAAATCCTACAATGAGCAGTTCTTC	CSARVAKSYNEQFF
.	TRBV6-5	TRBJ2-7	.	TGTGCCAGCAGTCGATATTCCGGGACAAGCTCCTACGAGCAGTACTTC	CASSRYSGTSSYEQYF
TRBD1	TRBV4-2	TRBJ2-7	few	TGTGCCAGCAGCCCGGACAGGAACAATGACTACGAGCAGTACTTC	CASSPDRNNDYEQYF
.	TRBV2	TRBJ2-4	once	TGTGCCAGCAGTGAAGAAGTCAAAAACATTCAGTACTTC	CASSEEVKNIQYF
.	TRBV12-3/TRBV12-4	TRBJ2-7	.	TGTGCCAGCAGATTGGACTTACAGACCTACGAGCAGTACTTC	CASRLDLQTYEQYF
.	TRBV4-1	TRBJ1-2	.	TGCGCCAGCAGCCAAGTCTTCCGTGCAGGAAACTATGGCTACACCTTC	CASSQVFRAGNYGYTF
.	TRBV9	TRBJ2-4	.	TGTGCCAGCAGCGCCGGACCCCTGGTAGGAGAGCAGTACTTC	CASSAGPLVGEQYF
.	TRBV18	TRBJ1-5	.	TGTGCCAGTTCACCAGGGGACATTGATCAGTCCCAGCATTTT	CASSPGDIDQSQHF
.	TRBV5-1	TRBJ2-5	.	TGCGCCAGCAGCTTCGGCGGGATGCAAGAGACCCAGTACTTC	CASSFGGMQETQYF
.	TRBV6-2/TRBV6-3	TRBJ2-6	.	TGTGCCAGCTCCTCGCCTCGGGCCAACGTCCTGACTTTC	CASSSPRANVLTF
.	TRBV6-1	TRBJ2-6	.	TGTGCCAGTTTCGAAGACAGGGACTTACACAACTCTGGGGCCAACGTCCTGACTTTC	CASFEDRDLHNSGANVLTF
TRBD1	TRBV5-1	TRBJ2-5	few	TGCGCCAGCAGCTCTGGGACAGTCCAAGAGACCCAGTACTTC	CASSSGTVQETQYF
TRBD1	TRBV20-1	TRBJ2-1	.	TGCAGTGCTAGTGGTCAGGGGGCGTCCTACAATGAGCAGTTCTTC	CSASGQGASYNEQFF
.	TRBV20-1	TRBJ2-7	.	TGCAGTGCTAGAGATCAGGACGGCTACGAGCAGTACTTC	CSARDQDGYEQYF
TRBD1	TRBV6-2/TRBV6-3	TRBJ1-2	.	TGTGCCAGCAGTTACTCGGGCGCCGGGACAGGGAGAGACTATGGCTACACCTTC	CASSYSGAGTGRDYGYTF
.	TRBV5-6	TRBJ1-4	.	TGTGCCAGCAGCTTTGAGGGAATTTCAACTAATGAAAAACTGTTTTTT	CASSFEGISTNEKLFF
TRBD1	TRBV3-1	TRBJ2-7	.	TGTGCCAGCATCTCACAGGGGAAACCCTACGAGCAGTACTTC	CASISQGKPYEQYF
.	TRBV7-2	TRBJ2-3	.	TGTGCCAGCAGCTTAGCGTATGGAAGCGGAAATACGCAGTATTTT	CASSLAYGSGNTQYF
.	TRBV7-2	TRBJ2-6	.	TGTGCCAGCAGCTTAGCTAGCCTGGGCTCGTCTGGGGCCAACGTCCTGACTTTC	CASSLASLGSSGANVLTF
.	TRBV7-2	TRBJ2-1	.	TGCGCCAGCAGCTTAGCGGCAGGGCCCTACAATGAGCAGTTCTTC	CASSLAAGPYNEQFF
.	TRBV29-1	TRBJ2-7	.	TGCAGCGTTCTGACTTCGAGCTCCTACGAGCAGTACTTC	CSVLTSSSYEQYF
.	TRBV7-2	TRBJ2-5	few	TGTGCCAGCGGCTTACTAGAGATACGGGCGGAAGAGACCCAGTACTTC	CASGLLEIRAEETQYF
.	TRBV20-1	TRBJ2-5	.	TGCAGTGCTAGTTTGGGAGAGACCCAGTACTTC	CSASLGETQYF
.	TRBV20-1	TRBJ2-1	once	TGCAGTGCTATAAACAGCTCCTACAATGAGCAGTTCTTC	CSAINSSYNEQFF
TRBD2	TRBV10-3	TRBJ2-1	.	TGTGCCACAAAAGCGACTAGCGACCATGAGCAGTTCTTC	CATKATSDHEQFF
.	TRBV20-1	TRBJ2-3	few	TGCAGTGCAATTGGGCGGGGAGGTTACACAGATACGCAGTATTTT	CSAIGRGGYTDTQYF
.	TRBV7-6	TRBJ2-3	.	TGTGCCAGCAGCTTTCATGAGGCCTCAGATACGCAGTATTTT	CASSFHEASDTQYF
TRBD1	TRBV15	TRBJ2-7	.	TGTGCCACCAGCGGGACAGCGAGCTCCTACGAGCAGTACTTC	CATSGTASSYEQYF
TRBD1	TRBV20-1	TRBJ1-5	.	TGCAGTGCTAGAGACCTGACAGGGAATCAGCCCCAGCATTTT	CSARDLTGNQPQHF
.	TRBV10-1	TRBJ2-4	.	TGCGCCAGCTCCCGGACTGAAGGTTGGGAGCAGTACTTC	CASSRTEGWEQYF
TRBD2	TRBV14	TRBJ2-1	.	TGTGCCAGCAGCTTCCGAGCGGGAAGCTCCTACAATGAGCAGTTCTTC	CASSFRAGSSYNEQFF
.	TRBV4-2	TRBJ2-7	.	TGTGCCAGCAGCCAAGATCCAGTGGCAGGGTGGTACGAGCAGTACTTC	CASSQDPVAGWYEQYF
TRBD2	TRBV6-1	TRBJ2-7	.	TGTGCCAGCAGCTCCTTGGGGCTGGCGGGAGGGTACAATGAGCAGTACTTC	CASSSLGLAGGYNEQYF
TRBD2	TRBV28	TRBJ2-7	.	TGTGCCACCGAACAACGAGCGGGAGGCACCTACGAGCAGTACTTC	CATEQRAGGTYEQYF
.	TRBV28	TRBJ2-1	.	TGTGCCAGCAGCTCGGGGGCGCGGAACAATGAGCAGTTCTTC	CASSSGARNNEQFF